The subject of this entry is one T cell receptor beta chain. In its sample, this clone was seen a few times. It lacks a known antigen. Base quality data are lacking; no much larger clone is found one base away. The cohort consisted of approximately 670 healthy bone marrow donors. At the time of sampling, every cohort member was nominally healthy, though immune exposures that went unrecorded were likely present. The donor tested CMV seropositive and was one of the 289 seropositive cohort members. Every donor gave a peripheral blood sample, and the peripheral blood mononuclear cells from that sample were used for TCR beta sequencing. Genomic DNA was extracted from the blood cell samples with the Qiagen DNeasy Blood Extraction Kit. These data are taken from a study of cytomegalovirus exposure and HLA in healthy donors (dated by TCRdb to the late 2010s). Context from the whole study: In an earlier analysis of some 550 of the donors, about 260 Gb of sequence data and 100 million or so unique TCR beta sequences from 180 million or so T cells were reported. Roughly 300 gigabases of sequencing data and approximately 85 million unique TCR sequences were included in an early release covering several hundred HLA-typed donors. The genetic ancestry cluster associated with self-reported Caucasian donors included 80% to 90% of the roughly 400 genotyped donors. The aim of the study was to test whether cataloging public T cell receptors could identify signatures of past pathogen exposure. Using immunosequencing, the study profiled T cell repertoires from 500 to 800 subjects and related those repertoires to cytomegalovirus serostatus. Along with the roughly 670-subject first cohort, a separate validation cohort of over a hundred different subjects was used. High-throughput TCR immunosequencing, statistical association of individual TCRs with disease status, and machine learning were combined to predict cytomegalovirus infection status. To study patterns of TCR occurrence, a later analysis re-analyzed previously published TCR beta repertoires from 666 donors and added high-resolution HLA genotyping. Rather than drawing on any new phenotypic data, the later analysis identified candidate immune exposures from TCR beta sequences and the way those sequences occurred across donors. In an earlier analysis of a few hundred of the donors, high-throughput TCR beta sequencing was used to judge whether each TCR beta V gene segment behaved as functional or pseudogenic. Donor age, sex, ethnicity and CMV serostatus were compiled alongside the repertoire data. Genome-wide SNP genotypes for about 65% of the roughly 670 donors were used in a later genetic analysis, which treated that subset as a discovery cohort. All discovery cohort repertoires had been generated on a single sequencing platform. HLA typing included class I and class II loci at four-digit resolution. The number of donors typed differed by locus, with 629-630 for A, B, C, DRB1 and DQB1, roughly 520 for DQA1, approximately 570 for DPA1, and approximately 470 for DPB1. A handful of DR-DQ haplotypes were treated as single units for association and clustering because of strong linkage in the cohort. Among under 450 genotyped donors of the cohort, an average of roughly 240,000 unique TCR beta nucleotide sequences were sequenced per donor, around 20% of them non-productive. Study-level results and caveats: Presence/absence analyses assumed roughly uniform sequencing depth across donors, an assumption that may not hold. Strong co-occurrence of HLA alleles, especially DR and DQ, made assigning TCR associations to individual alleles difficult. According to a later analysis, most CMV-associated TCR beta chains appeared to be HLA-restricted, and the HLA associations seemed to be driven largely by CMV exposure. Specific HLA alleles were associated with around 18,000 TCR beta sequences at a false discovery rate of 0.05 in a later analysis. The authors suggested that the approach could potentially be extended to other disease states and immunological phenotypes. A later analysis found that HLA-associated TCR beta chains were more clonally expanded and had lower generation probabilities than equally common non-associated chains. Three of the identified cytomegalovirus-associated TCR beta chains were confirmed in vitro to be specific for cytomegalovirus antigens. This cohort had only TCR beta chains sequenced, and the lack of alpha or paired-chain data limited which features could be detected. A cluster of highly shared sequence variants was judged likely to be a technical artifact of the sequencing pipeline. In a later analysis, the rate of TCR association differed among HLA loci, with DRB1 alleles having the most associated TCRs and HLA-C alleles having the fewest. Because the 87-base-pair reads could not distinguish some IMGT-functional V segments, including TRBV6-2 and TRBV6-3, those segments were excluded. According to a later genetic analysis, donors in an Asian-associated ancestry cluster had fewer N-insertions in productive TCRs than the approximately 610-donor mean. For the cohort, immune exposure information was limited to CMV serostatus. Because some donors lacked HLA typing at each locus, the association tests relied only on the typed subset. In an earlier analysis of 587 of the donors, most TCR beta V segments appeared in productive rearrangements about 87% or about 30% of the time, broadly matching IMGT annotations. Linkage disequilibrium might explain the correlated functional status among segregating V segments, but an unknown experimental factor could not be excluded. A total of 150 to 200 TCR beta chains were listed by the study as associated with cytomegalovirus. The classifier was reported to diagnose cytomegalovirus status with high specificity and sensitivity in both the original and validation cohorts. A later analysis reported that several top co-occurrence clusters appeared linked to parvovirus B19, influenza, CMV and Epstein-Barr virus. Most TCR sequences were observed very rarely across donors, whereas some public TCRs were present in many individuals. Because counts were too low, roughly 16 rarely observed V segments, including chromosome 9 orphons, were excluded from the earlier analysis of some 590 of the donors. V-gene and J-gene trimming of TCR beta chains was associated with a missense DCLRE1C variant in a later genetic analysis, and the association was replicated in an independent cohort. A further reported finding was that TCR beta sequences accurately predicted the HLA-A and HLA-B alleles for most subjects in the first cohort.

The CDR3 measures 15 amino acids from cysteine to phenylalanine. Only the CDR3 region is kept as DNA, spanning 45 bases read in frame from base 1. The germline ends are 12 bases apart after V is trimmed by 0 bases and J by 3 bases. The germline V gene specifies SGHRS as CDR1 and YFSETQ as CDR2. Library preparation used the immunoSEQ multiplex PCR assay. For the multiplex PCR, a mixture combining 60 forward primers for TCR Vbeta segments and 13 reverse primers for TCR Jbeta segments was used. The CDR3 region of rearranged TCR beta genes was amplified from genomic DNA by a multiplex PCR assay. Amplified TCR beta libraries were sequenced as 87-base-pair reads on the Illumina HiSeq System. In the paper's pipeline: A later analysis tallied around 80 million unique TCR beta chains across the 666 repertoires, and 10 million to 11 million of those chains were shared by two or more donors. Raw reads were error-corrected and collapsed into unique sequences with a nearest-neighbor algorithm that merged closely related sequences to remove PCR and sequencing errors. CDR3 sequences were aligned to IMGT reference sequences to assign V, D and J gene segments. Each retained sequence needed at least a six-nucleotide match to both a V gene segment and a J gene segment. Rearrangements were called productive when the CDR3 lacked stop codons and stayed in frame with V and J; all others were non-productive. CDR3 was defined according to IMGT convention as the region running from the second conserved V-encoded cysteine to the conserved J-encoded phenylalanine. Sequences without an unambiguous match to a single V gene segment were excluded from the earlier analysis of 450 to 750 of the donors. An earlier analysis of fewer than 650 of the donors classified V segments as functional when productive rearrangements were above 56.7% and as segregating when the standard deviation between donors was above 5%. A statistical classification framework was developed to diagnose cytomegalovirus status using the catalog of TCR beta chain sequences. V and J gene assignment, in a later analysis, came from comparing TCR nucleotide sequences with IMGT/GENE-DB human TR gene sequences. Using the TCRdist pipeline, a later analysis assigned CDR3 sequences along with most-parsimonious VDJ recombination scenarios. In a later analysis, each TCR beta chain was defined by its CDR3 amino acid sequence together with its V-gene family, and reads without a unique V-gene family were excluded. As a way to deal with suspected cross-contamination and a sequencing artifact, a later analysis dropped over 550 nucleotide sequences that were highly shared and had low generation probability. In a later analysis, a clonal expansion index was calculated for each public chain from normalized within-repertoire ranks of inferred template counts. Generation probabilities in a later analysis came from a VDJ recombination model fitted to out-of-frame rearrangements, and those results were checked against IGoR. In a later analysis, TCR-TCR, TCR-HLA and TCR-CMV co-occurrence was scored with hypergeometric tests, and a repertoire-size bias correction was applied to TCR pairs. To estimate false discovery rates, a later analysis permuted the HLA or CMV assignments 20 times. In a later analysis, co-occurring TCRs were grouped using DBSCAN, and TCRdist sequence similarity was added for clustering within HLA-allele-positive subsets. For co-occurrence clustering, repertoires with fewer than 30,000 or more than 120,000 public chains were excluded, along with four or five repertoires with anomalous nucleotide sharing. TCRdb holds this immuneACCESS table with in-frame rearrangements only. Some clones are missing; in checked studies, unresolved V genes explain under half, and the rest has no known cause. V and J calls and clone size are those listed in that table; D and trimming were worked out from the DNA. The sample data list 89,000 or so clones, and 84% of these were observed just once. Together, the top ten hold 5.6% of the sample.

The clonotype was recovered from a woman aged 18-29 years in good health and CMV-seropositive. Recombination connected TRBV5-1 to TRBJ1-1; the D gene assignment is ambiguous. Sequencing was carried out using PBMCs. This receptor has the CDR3 CASSLEGGRYTEAFF. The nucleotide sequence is TGCGCCAGCAGCTTGGAGGGAGGACGATACACTGAAGCTTTCTTT.